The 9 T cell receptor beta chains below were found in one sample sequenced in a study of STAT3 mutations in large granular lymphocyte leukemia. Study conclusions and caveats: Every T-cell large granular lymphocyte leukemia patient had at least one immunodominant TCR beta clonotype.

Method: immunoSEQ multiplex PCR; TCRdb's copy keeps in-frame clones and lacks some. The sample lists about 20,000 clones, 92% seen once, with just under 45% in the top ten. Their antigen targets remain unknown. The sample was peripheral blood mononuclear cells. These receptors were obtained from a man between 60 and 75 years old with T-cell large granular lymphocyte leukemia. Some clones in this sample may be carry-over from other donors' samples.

The CDR3 protein is CASSLTPTNEKLFF. The CDR3 nucleotides read TGTGCCAGCAGCCTGACACCGACTAATGAAAAACTGTTTTTT. V usage is TRBV7-9 and J usage is TRBJ1-4; D gene uncertain. CDR1 and CDR2 from the germline V gene are SEHNR and FQNEAQ (reference sequence). Trimming left V 5 bases short and J 2 bases short, with 9 bases between. The CDR3 sequence is 14 residues long.

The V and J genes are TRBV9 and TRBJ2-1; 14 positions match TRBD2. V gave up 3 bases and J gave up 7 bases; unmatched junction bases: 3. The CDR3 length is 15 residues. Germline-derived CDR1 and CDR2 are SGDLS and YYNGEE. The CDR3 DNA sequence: TGTGCCAGCAGCGCACGACTAGCGGGAGGGAATGAGCAGTTCTTC. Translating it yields CASSARLAGGNEQFF.

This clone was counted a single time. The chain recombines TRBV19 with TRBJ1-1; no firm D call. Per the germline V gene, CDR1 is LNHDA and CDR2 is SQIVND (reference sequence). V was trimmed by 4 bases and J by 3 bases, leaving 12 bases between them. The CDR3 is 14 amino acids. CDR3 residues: CASSTSRWDTEAFF. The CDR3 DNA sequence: TGTGCCAGTAGTACCAGCCGTTGGGACACTGAAGCTTTCTTT.

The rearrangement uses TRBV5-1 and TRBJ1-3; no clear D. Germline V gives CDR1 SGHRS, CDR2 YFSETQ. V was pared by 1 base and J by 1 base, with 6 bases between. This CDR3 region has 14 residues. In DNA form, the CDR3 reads TGCGCCAGCAGCTTGACAGTTTCTGGAAACACCATATATTTT. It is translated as CASSLTVSGNTIYF.

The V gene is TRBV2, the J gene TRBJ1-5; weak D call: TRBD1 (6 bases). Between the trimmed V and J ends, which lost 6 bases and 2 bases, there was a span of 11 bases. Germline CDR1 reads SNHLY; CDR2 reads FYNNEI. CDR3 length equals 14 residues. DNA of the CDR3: TGTGCCAGCAGCGCTAGGACAGGCAATCAGCCCCAGCATTTT. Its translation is CASSARTGNQPQHF.

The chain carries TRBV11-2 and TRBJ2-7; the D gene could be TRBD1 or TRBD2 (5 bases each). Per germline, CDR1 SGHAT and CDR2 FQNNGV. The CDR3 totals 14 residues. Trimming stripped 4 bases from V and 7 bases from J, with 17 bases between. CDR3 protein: CASSSPGTLGEQYF. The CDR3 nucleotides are TGTGCCAGCAGCTCACCCGGGACCCTAGGGGAGCAGTACTTC.

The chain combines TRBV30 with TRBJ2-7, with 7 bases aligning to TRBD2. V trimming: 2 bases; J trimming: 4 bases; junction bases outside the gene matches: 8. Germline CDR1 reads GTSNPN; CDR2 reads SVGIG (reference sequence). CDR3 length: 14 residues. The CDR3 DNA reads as TGTGCCTGGAGTCCGGGGGGAGGGCCATACGAGCAGTACTTC. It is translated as CAWSPGGGPYEQYF.

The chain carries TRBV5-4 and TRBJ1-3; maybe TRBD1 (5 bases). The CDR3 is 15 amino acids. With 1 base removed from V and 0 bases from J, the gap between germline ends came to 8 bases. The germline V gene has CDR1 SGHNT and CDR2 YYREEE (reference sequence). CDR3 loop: CASSLTGVSGNTIYF. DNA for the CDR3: TGTGCCAGCAGCTTGACGGGGGTCTCTGGAAACACCATATATTTT. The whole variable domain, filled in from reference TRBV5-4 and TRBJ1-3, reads ETGVTQSPTHLIKTRGQQVTLRCSSQSGHNTVSWYQQALGQGPQFIFQYYREEENGRGNFPPRFSGLQFPNYSSELNVNALELDDSALYLCASSLTGVSGNTIYFGEGSWLTVV.

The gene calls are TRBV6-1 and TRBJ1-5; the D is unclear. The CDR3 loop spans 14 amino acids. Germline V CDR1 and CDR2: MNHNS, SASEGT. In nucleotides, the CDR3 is TGTGCAGCACAAGCATACCATAGCAATCAGCCCCAGCATTTT. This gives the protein CAAQAYHSNQPQHF.